This T cell receptor (beta chain) was captured by sequencing in a study of a mutant IDH1 vaccine in newly diagnosed glioma. About the study: Averaging roughly 40 years of age, treated patients were around 60% male and roughly 40% female.

Measured with immunoSEQ multiplex PCR; TCRdb has only the in-frame clones, and not every one. The sample has around 56,000 clones; 70% to 85% are singletons. CDR1 and CDR2 from the germline V gene are SGHRS and YFSETQ. The CDR3 has 14 residues. The time point: week 5, during vaccination. Every vaccine dose comprised 300 ug of mutant IDH1 20-mer peptide plus topical imiquimod. The donor cohort comprised cases of new WHO grade 3 or 4 IDH1-mutant, ATRX-lost astrocytoma. In regard to this clone: Its antigen is still unknown. One end of the junction is discordant with germline, which a read error may explain.

The chain couples TRBV5-1 to TRBJ1-1; no clear D. The TCR originated in a woman under 30 with glioma. Some clones in this sample may be carry-over from other donors' samples. Sequenced material: PBMCs, taken from a glioma patient whose treatment included an IDH1 peptide vaccine. The CDR3 bases are TGCGCCAGCAGATTGGCGGTATTGGGGAATGAAGCTTTCTTT. Translation gives CASRLAVLGNEAFF.